A single sample gave rise to the 27 T cell receptor beta chains below, sequenced in a study of cytomegalovirus exposure and HLA in healthy donors. Primers for the PCR totalled 60 Vbeta and 13 Jbeta. Method: immunoSEQ multiplex PCR; TCRdb's copy keeps in-frame clones and lacks some. This repertoire shows about 120,000 clones, 65% to 80% found once; its top ten account for approximately 9.9%. Sequencing was carried out using PBMCs. These receptors were taken from a man in his forties in good health and CMV-seropositive.

The rearrangement uses TRBV12-5 and TRBJ1-3; the match to TRBD1 covers 7 bases. This CDR3 is built from 22 residues. Germline V gene lookup returns CDR1 LGHNT and CDR2 FRNRAP. J gave up 0 bases and V 2 bases, and 22 bases lay outside the gene matches. This chain's CDR3 is CASGLPTSAGTAMYFSGNTIYF. The CDR3 coding sequence is TGTGCTAGTGGTTTGCCTACCTCCGCCGGGACAGCCATGTACTTCTCTGGAAACACCATATATTTT.

This clone turned up a few times. The chain has TRBV6-4 and TRBJ2-2; D is perhaps TRBD2 (5 bases). Germline lookup yields CDR1 MRHNA and CDR2 SNTAGT. This CDR3 has 15 residues. Trimming removed 0 bases at V and 7 bases at J, with 12 bases between. CDR3 DNA sequence: TGTGCCAGCAGTGACTCGAGCGGCGAACGCGGGGAGCTGTTTTTT. This translates into CASSDSSGERGELFF.

The chain links TRBV4-3 to TRBJ1-6, with no clear D. CDR1 LGHNA and CDR2 YSLEER come from the germline V gene. This CDR3 region has 15 residues. V was clipped by 0 bases and J by 10 bases, with 13 bases between them. The CDR3: CASSQDLAGLSPLHF. The DNA of the CDR3 is TGCGCCAGCAGCCAAGATTTGGCTGGGCTATCACCCCTCCACTTT.

V usage is TRBV7-9 and J usage is TRBJ1-6, with 10 bases identical to TRBD1. V dropped 2 bases and J dropped 5; count of bases not matched to a gene: 3. There are 16 residues in the CDR3. Germline V CDR1 and CDR2: SEHNR, FQNEAQ (reference sequence). The CDR3 sequence: CASSLFGTGDNSPLHF. Written as DNA, the CDR3 is TGTGCCAGCAGCTTATTTGGGACAGGGGATAATTCACCCCTCCACTTT.

The chain joins TRBV5-5 to TRBJ2-5, with D possibly TRBD2 on 5 matching bases. CDR3 length: 14 residues. Per germline, CDR1 SGHKS and CDR2 YYEKEE (reference sequence). Trimming stripped 0 bases from V and 5 bases from J, with 11 bases between. In DNA, the CDR3 is TGTGCCAGCAGCTTGGGGGAGAGCTGGGAGACCCAGTACTTC. Encoded protein: CASSLGESWETQYF.

The chain joins TRBV7-3 to TRBJ2-1, with 9 bases lining up with TRBD1. Germline trimming cut 5 bases from V and 10 bases from J; bases unmatched to any gene: 9. There are 14 residues in the CDR3. The germline V gene encodes CDR1 SGHTA and CDR2 FQGTGA. The CDR3 sequence: CASSPRGQGQEQFF. CDR3 nucleotide sequence: TGTGCCAGCAGCCCAAGGGGACAGGGTCAGGAGCAGTTCTTC.

The chain combines TRBV4-2 with TRBJ2-1; D is uncertain. CDR3 size: 12 residues. V lost 0 bases and J 12 bases, leaving 9 bases between the germline ends. Looked up from germline, CDR1 is LGHNA and CDR2 is YNFKEQ. CDR3 DNA: TGTGCCAGCAGCCAAGACAACAGTCGGCAGTTCTTC. This sequence encodes CASSQDNSRQFF.

The chain recombines TRBV19 with TRBJ2-3; TRBD2 matches 8 bases. CDR1 is LNHDA and CDR2 is SQIVND in the germline V gene (reference sequence). The V gene end was trimmed by 7 bases and the J gene end by 4 bases; junction bases not matched to a gene: 7. The CDR3 runs to 14 residues. CDR3 loop: CASTYSGVSDTQYF. CDR3 in DNA: TGTGCCAGTACCTATAGCGGGGTTTCAGATACGCAGTATTTT.

The chain carries TRBV20-1 and TRBJ2-3; TRBD1 might be the D (5 bases). Looked up from germline, CDR1 is DFQATT and CDR2 is SNEGSKA (reference sequence). Trimming stripped 6 bases from V and 4 bases from J, with 8 bases between. This CDR3 contains 11 residues. CDR3 bases: TGCAGTGCAGAGACAGCAGATACGCAGTATTTT. Translating it yields CSAETADTQYF.

The chain combines TRBV7-2 with TRBJ2-5; D ambiguous. Germline CDR1 SGHTA, CDR2 FQGNSA. V was cut by 5 bases and J by 5 bases, with 6 bases left in between. This CDR3 comprises 11 residues. The CDR3 DNA sequence: TGTGCCAGCAGCAGCCGTGAGACCCAGTACTTC. Its protein product is CASSSRETQYF.

The rearrangement joins TRBV11-1 to TRBJ2-7, with 9 bases aligning to TRBD1. This CDR3 is built from 16 residues. Germline-derived CDR1 and CDR2 are SGHAT and FQDESV (reference sequence). J was trimmed by 3 bases and V by 1 base; bases with no gene match: 7. CDR3 bases: TGTGCCAGCAGCTTAGACGACAGGGGGGGAGACTACGAGCAGTACTTC. Residues: CASSLDDRGGDYEQYF. The entire variable domain, with the rest obtained from reference TRBV11-1 and TRBJ2-7, is as follows: EAEVAQSPRYKITEKSQAVAFWCDPISGHATLYWYRQILGQGPELLVQFQDESVVDDSQLPKDRFSAERLKGVDSTLKIQPAELGDSAMYLCASSLDDRGGDYEQYFGPGTRLTVT.

The chain carries TRBV7-9 and TRBJ2-2, with D possibly TRBD1 on 5 matching bases. V lost 0 bases, J lost 4 bases, and 12 bases lay in between. This CDR3 is 16 amino acids long. Per germline, CDR1 SEHNR and CDR2 FQNEAQ (reference sequence). In nucleotides, the CDR3 is TGTGCCAGCAGCTTAGCGGGGCCCGTCTTCACCGGGGAGCTGTTTTTT. This gives the protein CASSLAGPVFTGELFF.

The chain carries TRBV18 and TRBJ1-5; TRBD1 might be the D (6 bases). Trimming left V 2 bases short and J 0 bases short, with 17 bases between. Germline CDR1 KGHSH, CDR2 LQKENI. This CDR3 region has 18 residues. The CDR3 spells CASSPSGVGLGSNQPQHF. The CDR3 DNA is TGTGCCAGCTCACCATCAGGGGTGGGGTTGGGTAGCAATCAGCCCCAGCATTTT. Combining the CDR3 with reference TRBV18 and TRBJ1-5 gives the whole variable domain NAGVMQNPRHLVRRRGQEARLRCSPMKGHSHVYWYRQLPEEGLKFMVYLQKENIIDESGMPKERFSAEFPKEGPSILRIQQVVRGDSAAYFCASSPSGVGLGSNQPQHFGDGTRLSIL.

A few counts support this clone. The genes are TRBV7-4 and TRBJ2-1, with a possible D match to TRBD1 (6 bases). V lost 5 bases and J lost 4, with 9 bases in between. This CDR3 is 13 amino acids long. Germline lookup yields CDR1 SGHVT and CDR2 SQSDAQ. The CDR3 nucleotides read TGTGCCAGCAGCCTGGACAGATACAATGAGCAGTTCTTC. The encoded protein is CASSLDRYNEQFF.

V usage is TRBV2 and J usage is TRBJ1-5; D is undetermined. The germline V gene encodes CDR1 SNHLY and CDR2 FYNNEI. The CDR3 runs 14 residues. V gave up 8 bases and J gave up 5 bases, with 16 bases separating them. CDR3: CASYGSYLDQPQHF. The CDR3 DNA is TGTGCCAGCTACGGGTCCTACCTGGATCAGCCCCAGCATTTT.

This clone turned up a few times. The gene calls are TRBV25-1 and TRBJ2-4; weak D call: TRBD1 (5 bases). Trimming stripped 4 bases from V and 1 base from J, with 8 bases between. From germline, CDR1 is MGHDK and CDR2 SYGVNS. The CDR3 runs 14 residues. The CDR3 is CASSVGQAKNIQYF. CDR3 nucleotides: TGTGCCAGCAGTGTGGGGCAGGCCAAAAACATTCAGTACTTC.

This clone was counted a few times. The V and J genes are TRBV11-2 and TRBJ2-3, with 7 bases fitting TRBD1. V lost 1 base to trimming and J lost 4 bases; unmatched junction nucleotides: 2. Per the germline V gene, CDR1 is SGHAT and CDR2 is FQNNGV. The CDR3 is 14 amino acids. The CDR3 is CASSLGQGSDTQYF. CDR3 sequence (DNA): TGTGCCAGCAGCTTAGGACAGGGATCAGATACGCAGTATTTT.

The chain couples TRBV28 to TRBJ2-4, with D possibly being TRBD1 (6 bases). The CDR3 has 15 residues. Trimming removed 5 bases from V and 6 bases from J, with 17 bases in between. CDR1 and CDR2 (germline): MDHEN, SYDVKM. The CDR3 loop is CASSPSLDRINIQYF. The CDR3 nucleotides are TGTGCCAGCAGTCCCTCCCTCGACAGGATAAACATTCAGTACTTC.

This chain joins TRBV5-1 and TRBJ2-3; 7 nucleotides align to TRBD2. Germline CDR1 and CDR2: SGHRS and YFSETQ. The CDR3 is 14 residues long. V shed 5 bases, J shed 1 base, and the junction held 4 bases outside the gene matches. The DNA for the CDR3 is TGCGCCAGCAGTTCCGCGGGGGGCACAGATACGCAGTATTTT. As protein: CASSSAGGTDTQYF.

Concerning this clone itself: At one boundary the junction diverges from the germline segment, which might be a read error. The chain is built from TRBV7-2 and TRBJ2-6, with D maybe TRBD1 (6 bases). The CDR3 sequence is 17 residues long. The germline CDR1 and CDR2 sequences are SGHTA and FQGNSA. CDR3 region: CASSLGVRGSGANGLTF. The CDR3 bases are TGTGCCAGCAGCTTAGGGGTCAGGGGATCTGGGGCCAACGGCCTGACTTTC.

The chain combines TRBV6-6 with TRBJ2-3; TRBD2 might be the D (6 bases). Trimming cost V 1 base and J 1 base, with 12 bases left between them. Germline V lookup: CDR1 MNHNY, CDR2 SVGAGI (reference sequence). This CDR3 region has 16 residues. In DNA form, the CDR3 reads TGTGCCAGCAGTTACTTGGGGCCGGGGGGCACAGATACGCAGTATTTT. Residues: CASSYLGPGGTDTQYF.

This clone was seen a few times. The rearrangement joins TRBV7-3 to TRBJ2-1, with 10 bases matching TRBD2. The ends lost 3 bases at V and 3 bases at J; junction bases unmatched: 8. Germline values: CDR1 SGHTA, CDR2 FQGTGA. This CDR3 is 17 amino acids long. The CDR3 sequence: CASSFSGTSGVYNEQFF. The CDR3 DNA reads as TGTGCCAGCAGCTTTTCAGGAACTAGCGGGGTCTACAATGAGCAGTTCTTC.

This clone was observed a handful of times. The chain couples TRBV6-5 to TRBJ2-7; 7 nucleotides line up with TRBD1. J lost 5 bases, V lost 6 bases, and 10 bases had no gene match. Germline CDR1 and CDR2: MNHEY and SVGAGI. There are 14 residues in the CDR3. This CDR3 is CASRITGDPNEQYF. CDR3 sequence (DNA): TGTGCCAGCAGGATTACAGGGGATCCAAACGAGCAGTACTTC.

This clone was seen more than once but under ten times. The CDR3 protein is CASSSTGLAGNTIYF. CDR3 DNA: TGTGCCAGCAGCTCGACAGGCTTGGCTGGAAACACCATATATTTT. V usage is TRBV5-4 and J usage is TRBJ1-3; D might be TRBD1 (6 bases). The CDR3 length is 15 residues. Trimming left V 3 bases short and J 2 bases short, with 12 bases between. Germline CDR1 is SGHNT and CDR2 is YYREEE (reference sequence).

Worth noting for this clone: A read error may account for a junction end that differs from germline. V and J are TRBV7-7 and TRBJ2-1, with D unresolved. The CDR3 consists of 13 residues. Germline V gene sequence: CDR1 SSHAT, CDR2 FNYEAQ (reference sequence). For the CDR3, the DNA is TGTGCTAGCAGCGTCAACAGCTACAATGAGCAGTTCTTC. Its protein product is CASSVNSYNEQFF. The full variable domain, in which reference TRBV7-7 and TRBJ2-1 provide the parts outside the CDR3, is GAGVSQSPRYKVTKRGQDVTLRCDPISSHATLYWYQQALGQGPEFLTYFNYEAQPDKSGLPSDRFSAERPEGSISTLTIQRTEQRDSAMYRCASSVNSYNEQFFGPGTRLTVL.

The chain employs TRBV13 and TRBJ2-7, with no clear D. Germline CDR1 reads PRHDT; CDR2 reads FYEKMQ (reference sequence). Trimming pared 1 base from V and 0 bases from J, leaving 10 bases between. The CDR3 runs to 15 residues. CDR3: CASSLVRISSYEQYF. The CDR3 DNA follows: TGTGCCAGCAGCTTAGTCAGGATTAGCTCCTACGAGCAGTACTTC.

This clone has only one observation. This chain connects TRBV7-2 to TRBJ2-7, with 9 bases lining up with TRBD1. Trimming cost V 5 bases and J 3 bases; bases outside gene matches: 8. The germline CDR1 and CDR2 sequences are SGHTA and FQGNSA. CDR3 length: 15 amino acids. CDR3 nucleotide sequence: TGTGCCAGCAGCCGGACAGGGGTCCAACTCTACGAGCAGTACTTC. It translates to CASSRTGVQLYEQYF.